These 31 T cell receptor beta chains were sequenced from one sample in a study of early T cells in non-severe SARS-CoV-2 infection. Each CDR3 protein is one row after TCRdb ran MiXCR on the 5' RACE reads. The repertoire holds some 57,000 distinct CDR3 sequences, with about a tenth as singletons. The sequenced material came from whole blood. The receptors come from an adult who was a healthcare worker with PCR-confirmed SARS-CoV-2 infection or an uninfected control (not recorded which).

This chain links TRBV10-1 with TRBJ2-2, with D perhaps TRBD1 or TRBD2 (7 bases each). Per the germline V gene, CDR1 is WNHNN and CDR2 is SYGVQD (reference sequence). V was trimmed by 8 bases and J by 7 bases, leaving 14 bases between them. This CDR3 spans 13 amino acids. The CDR3 spells CASQGGLSGELFF. The CDR3 nucleotides are TGCGCCAGCCAGGGGGGGCTGAGCGGGGAGCTGTTTTTT.

In this sample, this clonotype turned up many times. This sequence joins TRBV20-1 and TRBJ1-4; no reliable D call. V lost 0 bases and J lost 8, with 7 bases in between. Germline CDR1 DFQATT, CDR2 SNEGSKA (reference sequence). The CDR3 consists of 12 residues. CDR3 DNA: TGCAGTGCTAGAGAGCAAGGAGAAAAACTGTTTTTT. It is translated as CSAREQGEKLFF.

This clonotype was recorded many times. This chain joins TRBV20-1 and TRBJ2-7; D is possibly TRBD2 (6 bases). Germline-derived CDR1 and CDR2 are DFQATT and SNEGSKA (reference sequence). The CDR3 loop spans 14 amino acids. The germline V and J ends were trimmed by 3 bases and 0 bases, with 12 bases remaining between them. CDR3 sequence reads: CSASSGLSSYEQYF. As DNA, the CDR3 is TGCAGTGCTAGTTCGGGACTCAGCTCCTACGAGCAGTACTTC.

The chain links TRBV2 to TRBJ2-3, with 12 bases lining up with TRBD2. CDR3 length: 17 amino acids. Germline CDR1 reads SNHLY; CDR2 reads FYNNEI. Unmatched junction bases numbered 6, after V lost 4 bases and J lost 1 base. The CDR3 bases are TGTGCCAGCAGTGGAACTAGCGGGGGGCCCCGCACAGATACGCAGTATTTT. This encodes CASSGTSGGPRTDTQYF. Full variable domain (missing parts from reference TRBV2 and TRBJ2-3): EPEVTQTPSHQVTQMGQEVILRCVPISNHLYFYWYRQILGQKVEFLVSFYNNEISEKSEIFDDQFSVERPDGSNFTLKIRSTKLEDSAMYFCASSGTSGGPRTDTQYFGPGTRLTVL.

The chain is built from TRBV20-1 and TRBJ2-3, with no clear D. The CDR3 contains 11 residues. The germline V gene encodes CDR1 DFQATT and CDR2 SNEGSKA (reference sequence). With 6 bases removed from V and 8 bases from J, the gap between germline ends came to 12 bases. The CDR3 is CSALNPPTQYF. CDR3 nucleotide sequence: TGCAGTGCCCTGAACCCACCTACGCAGTATTTT.

CDR3 residues: CASSPGQGTRTEAFF. In nucleotides, the CDR3 is TGCGCCAGCAGCCCAGGACAGGGGACGAGGACTGAAGCTTTCTTT. The rearrangement links TRBV4-1 to TRBJ1-1, with 9 bases matching TRBD1. The CDR3 extends over 15 amino acids. Looked up from germline, CDR1 is MGHRA and CDR2 is YSYEKL. V trimming: 4 bases; J trimming: 5 bases; junction bases outside the gene matches: 8.

This clonotype was seen repeatedly, ten times or more. DNA of the CDR3: TGTGCCAGCAGACCGGGACCAGAGGGGACCCAGTACTTC. It codes for CASRPGPEGTQYF. The chain carries TRBV2 and TRBJ2-5; D is perhaps TRBD1 or TRBD2 (5 bases each). Germline assignment: CDR1 SNHLY and CDR2 FYNNEI. This CDR3 has 13 residues. V was shortened by 6 bases and J by 7 bases, with 15 bases between the two germline ends.

There are many counts of this clonotype. The chain combines TRBV2 with TRBJ2-1; possible D gene TRBD2, 6 bases. This CDR3 has 14 residues. With 4 bases removed from V and 8 bases from J, the gap between germline ends came to 15 bases. Germline V lookup: CDR1 SNHLY, CDR2 FYNNEI. CDR3 sequence reads: CASSAQGLTDEQFF. In DNA, the CDR3 is TGTGCCAGCAGTGCTCAGGGACTCACGGATGAGCAGTTCTTC.

This clonotype turned up a few times. The V gene is TRBV5-1, the J gene TRBJ1-3; 8 nucleotides line up with TRBD1. The CDR3 totals 17 residues. Germline CDR1 SGHRS, CDR2 YFSETQ. V lost 0 bases to trimming and J lost 0 bases; unmatched junction nucleotides: 5. CDR3 loop: CASSLEGTGLSGNTIYF. The CDR3 bases are TGCGCCAGCAGCTTGGAGGGGACAGGACTCTCTGGAAACACCATATATTTT.

This clonotype was observed a handful of times. This sequence joins TRBV3-1 and TRBJ1-1; D uncertain. Germline-derived CDR1 and CDR2 are LGHDT and YNNKEL (reference sequence). There are 16 residues in the CDR3. V lost 3 bases and J 0 bases, leaving 14 bases between the germline ends. This CDR3 is CASSQGGRVMNTEAFF. In DNA, the CDR3 is TGTGCCAGCAGCCAGGGCGGGAGAGTCATGAACACTGAAGCTTTCTTT.

This clonotype was observed a handful of times. This chain connects TRBV6-5 to TRBJ2-7, with 8 bases aligning to TRBD2. Germline assignment: CDR1 MNHEY and CDR2 SVGAGI. CDR3 size: 14 residues. J was trimmed by 0 bases and V by 8 bases; bases with no gene match: 6. CDR3 DNA: TGTGCCAGCCGGCCCGGGGGGGGCTCCTACGAGCAGTACTTC. It specifies CASRPGGGSYEQYF.

In its sample, this clonotype was seen a few times. The rearrangement joins TRBV18 to TRBJ2-1, with TRBD2 matching 9 bases. J lost 4 bases, V lost 4 bases, and 5 bases had no gene match. The V gene's germline CDR1 is KGHSH and CDR2 LQKENI. The CDR3 totals 15 residues. DNA for the CDR3: TGTGCCAGCTCACACCAGCGGGGGGAATACAATGAGCAGTTCTTC. Its protein is CASSHQRGEYNEQFF.

In this sample, this clonotype turned up many times. The J gene is TRBJ1-2, the V gene TRBV5-1; D unclear. The CDR3 spans 13 residues. Trimming stripped 0 bases from V and 4 bases from J, with 7 bases between. Germline V CDR1 and CDR2: SGHRS, YFSETQ. In DNA, the CDR3 is TGCGCCAGCAGCTTGGGCAGTCTCTATGGCTACACCTTC. Translated: CASSLGSLYGYTF.

This clonotype showed up many times. The rearrangement uses TRBV10-3 and TRBJ2-3, with 7 bases lining up with TRBD1. Per germline, CDR1 ENHRY and CDR2 SYGVKD. V lost 4 bases and J lost 1; bases outside the gene matches: 8. The CDR3 is 16 amino acids. For the CDR3, the DNA is TGTGCCATCAGTGCGCGACAGGGCTTCCGCACAGATACGCAGTATTTT. Residues: CAISARQGFRTDTQYF.

This clonotype turned up a few times. The chain has TRBV5-1 and TRBJ2-7; D is undetermined. The CDR3 contains 12 residues. Trimming pared 0 bases from V and 5 bases from J, leaving 6 bases between. The V gene's germline CDR1 is SGHRS and CDR2 YFSETQ. The CDR3 loop is CASSLVRDEQYF. DNA of the CDR3: TGCGCCAGCAGCTTGGTCCGGGACGAGCAGTACTTC.

This clonotype was observed at least ten times. The V and J genes are TRBV3-1 and TRBJ2-3; no clear D gene. The CDR3 sequence is 13 residues long. V was trimmed by 4 bases and J by 6 bases, leaving 11 bases between them. CDR1 is LGHDT, CDR2 YNNKEL, per germline (reference sequence). The CDR3 DNA reads as TGTGCCAGCAGCCCCCTTCCTTTGGATACGCAGTATTTT. Translating it yields CASSPLPLDTQYF.

At least ten counts were recorded for this clonotype. The genes are TRBV6-1 and TRBJ2-7; tentatively, D is TRBD1 (6 bases). Germline V CDR1 and CDR2: MNHNS, SASEGT. Trimming shortened V by 5 bases and J by 4 bases, and 12 bases separated the two germline ends. The CDR3 runs to 13 residues. The DNA of the CDR3 is TGTGCCAGCAGTACGACAGGTGGGTACGAGCAGTACTTC. It translates to CASSTTGGYEQYF.

In its sample, this clonotype was seen a few times. The J gene is TRBJ1-1, the V gene TRBV18; a possible D gene is TRBD1 (6 bases). The CDR3 is 17 amino acids. Germline V lookup: CDR1 KGHSH, CDR2 LQKENI. Trimming removed 3 bases at V and 1 base at J, with 18 bases between. Here the CDR3 DNA reads TGTGCCAGCTCACCTTCGACTCGACAGGAGGAGAACACTGAAGCTTTCTTT. Its translation: CASSPSTRQEENTEAFF.

This clonotype was found many times. The V gene is TRBV15, the J gene TRBJ1-2; maybe TRBD1 (6 bases). V lost 0 bases and J lost 3, with 14 bases in between. The CDR3 runs to 16 residues. Germline V gene lookup returns CDR1 LNHNV and CDR2 YYDKDF (reference sequence). The CDR3 sequence: CATSRDGGHRDYGYTF. CDR3 bases: TGTGCCACCAGCAGAGACGGGGGCCATCGTGACTATGGCTACACCTTC.

This clonotype was counted at least ten times. This chain links TRBV6-6 with TRBJ2-7; TRBD1 matches at 7 bases. Germline-derived CDR1 and CDR2 are MNHNY and SVGAGI (reference sequence). V shed 5 bases, J shed 6 bases, and the junction held 7 bases outside the gene matches. The CDR3 runs 13 residues. The CDR3 protein is CASSLTGRSEQYF. CDR3 sequence (DNA): TGTGCCAGCAGTCTGACAGGGCGGTCCGAGCAGTACTTC.

The chain links TRBV4-1 to TRBJ1-1; D is uncertain. Germline lookup yields CDR1 MGHRA and CDR2 YSYEKL. This CDR3 has 13 residues. Trimming removed 1 base from V and 5 bases from J, with 8 bases in between. This CDR3 is CASSQVWATEAFF. The CDR3 DNA reads TGCGCCAGCAGCCAAGTGTGGGCAACTGAAGCTTTCTTT.

The chain is built from TRBV7-2 and TRBJ2-3; a weak D match, TRBD2 (6 bases). V was pared by 1 base and J by 2 bases, with 10 bases between. CDR3 length equals 15 residues. CDR1 is SGHTA, CDR2 FQGNSA, per germline. CDR3 amino acids: CASSLGGVTTDTQYF. CDR3 bases: TGTGCCAGCAGCTTAGGGGGGGTTACCACAGATACGCAGTATTTT.

This clonotype was detected a few times. This chain connects TRBV27 to TRBJ2-1; no firm D call. The CDR3 consists of 13 residues. Trimming pared 4 bases from V and 9 bases from J, leaving 13 bases between. Germline V gene sequence: CDR1 MNHEY, CDR2 SMNVEV (reference sequence). The DNA for the CDR3 is TGTGCCAGCAGTTGGACGCCGAATGCTGAGCAGTTCTTC. Its translation is CASSWTPNAEQFF.

This clonotype was seen a handful of times. The chain recombines TRBV7-2 with TRBJ1-1; no reliable D call. The V end was cut by 0 bases, the J end by 11 bases, with 13 bases between. The germline CDR1 and CDR2 sequences are SGHTA and FQGNSA. The CDR3 sequence is 13 residues long. The CDR3 DNA reads TGTGCCAGCAGCTTAGCGTGGAGAGGAGCCGCTTTCTTT. This encodes CASSLAWRGAAFF.

This clonotype occurred a few times. This chain connects TRBV27 to TRBJ2-7, with 11 bases matching TRBD1. Germline CDR1 reads MNHEY; CDR2 reads SMNVEV (reference sequence). The V segment lost 6 bases and the J segment 1 base; nucleotides outside the gene matches: 17. The CDR3 covers 19 residues. CDR3 loop: CASRPSGTGGSAESYEQYF. The CDR3 DNA follows: TGTGCCAGCAGACCTTCCGGGACAGGGGGATCTGCCGAATCCTACGAGCAGTACTTC.

The chain is built from TRBV7-9 and TRBJ1-1; D not certain. Trimming left V 4 bases short and J 4 bases short, with 7 bases between. This CDR3 comprises 12 residues. Germline loops: CDR1 SEHNR, CDR2 FQNEAQ (reference sequence). The CDR3 sequence: CASSSFVTEAFF. In DNA, the CDR3 is TGTGCCAGCAGCTCGTTCGTCACTGAAGCTTTCTTT. Variable domain in full (rest from reference TRBV7-9 and TRBJ1-1): DTGVSQNPRHKITKRGQNVTFRCDPISEHNRLYWYRQTLGQGPEFLTYFQNEAQLEKSRLLSDRFSAERPKGSFSTLEIQRTEQGDSAMYLCASSSFVTEAFFGQGTRLTVV.

The chain has TRBV4-1 and TRBJ2-7; D is unresolved. The germline CDR1 and CDR2 sequences are MGHRA and YSYEKL. The CDR3 length is 13 residues. V was trimmed by 1 base and J by 6 bases, leaving 10 bases between them. CDR3 sequence (DNA): TGCGCCAGCAGCCAAGTTGAGTGGGGCGAGCAGTACTTC. Its protein product is CASSQVEWGEQYF.

This clonotype was found many times. V and J are TRBV6-1 and TRBJ2-5, with a weak D call TRBD1 (6 bases). The CDR3 has 13 amino acids. Germline V gene data show CDR1 as MNHNS and CDR2 as SASEGT. Trimming took off 6 bases at V and 5 bases at J, with 13 bases between the two ends. The CDR3 loop reads CASRGDNGETQYF. CDR3 sequence (DNA): TGTGCCAGCAGGGGGGACAACGGGGAGACCCAGTACTTC.

The V and J genes are TRBV6-2 or TRBV6-3 and TRBJ2-7; D uncertain. The ends were cut back, 7 bases at V and 0 bases at J, with 13 bases in the middle. CDR1 MNHEY and CDR2 SVGEGT come from the germline V gene. There are 14 residues in the CDR3. CDR3 sequence reads: CASTGDLSSYEQYF. In nucleotides, the CDR3 is TGTGCCAGCACTGGAGATCTTAGCTCCTACGAGCAGTACTTC.

This clonotype was counted between two and nine times. This chain uses TRBV21-1 with TRBJ2-2; TRBD1, the D gene given by the table, was not confirmed from the DNA. TRBV21-1 is given as a pseudogene. The CDR3 length is 15 residues. CDR3 in amino acids: CASSKGQGIPGELFF. CDR3 DNA: TGTGCCAGCAGCAAGGGACAGGGTATCCCCGGGGAGCTGTTTTTT.

This clonotype was counted between two and nine times. This chain joins TRBV24-1 and TRBJ1-1; TRBD1 aligns across 7 bases. V gave up 4 bases and J gave up 8 bases; unmatched junction bases: 6. The CDR3 totals 13 residues. Germline values: CDR1 KGHDR, CDR2 SFDVKD. CDR3 sequence reads: CATSDPWTGEAFF. CDR3 coding DNA: TGTGCCACCAGTGACCCCTGGACAGGAGAAGCTTTCTTT.